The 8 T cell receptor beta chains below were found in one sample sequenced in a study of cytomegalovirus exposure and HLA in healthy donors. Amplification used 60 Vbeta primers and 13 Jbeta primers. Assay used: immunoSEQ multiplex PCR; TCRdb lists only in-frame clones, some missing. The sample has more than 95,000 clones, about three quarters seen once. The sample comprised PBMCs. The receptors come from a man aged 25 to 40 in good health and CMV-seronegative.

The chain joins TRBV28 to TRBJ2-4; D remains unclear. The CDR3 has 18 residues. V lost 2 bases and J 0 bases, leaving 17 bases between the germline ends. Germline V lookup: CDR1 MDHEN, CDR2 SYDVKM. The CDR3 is CASSLIQPRQLAKNIQYF. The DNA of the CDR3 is TGTGCCAGCAGTTTAATACAGCCAAGACAATTAGCCAAAAACATTCAGTACTTC.

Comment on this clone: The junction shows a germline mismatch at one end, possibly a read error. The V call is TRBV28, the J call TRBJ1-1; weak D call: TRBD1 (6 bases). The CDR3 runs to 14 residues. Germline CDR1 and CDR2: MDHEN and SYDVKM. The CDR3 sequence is CASSTSTGNAEAFF. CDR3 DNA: TGTGCCAGCAGCACTTCTACAGGGAACGCTGAAGCTTTCTTT.

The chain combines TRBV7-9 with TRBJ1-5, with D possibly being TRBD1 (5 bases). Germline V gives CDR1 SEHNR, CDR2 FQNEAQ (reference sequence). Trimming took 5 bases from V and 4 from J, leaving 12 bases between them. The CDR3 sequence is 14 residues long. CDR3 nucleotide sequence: TGTGCCAGCAGCCCGGGACTGACGAATCAGCCCCAGCATTTT. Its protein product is CASSPGLTNQPQHF.

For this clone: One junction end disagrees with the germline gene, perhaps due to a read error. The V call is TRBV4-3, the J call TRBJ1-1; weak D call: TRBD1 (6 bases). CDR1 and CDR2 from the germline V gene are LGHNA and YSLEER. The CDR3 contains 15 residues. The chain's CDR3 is CAGSQWTVMNTEAFF. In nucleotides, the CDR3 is TGCGCCGGCAGCCAATGGACAGTCATGAACACTGAAGCTTTCTTT.

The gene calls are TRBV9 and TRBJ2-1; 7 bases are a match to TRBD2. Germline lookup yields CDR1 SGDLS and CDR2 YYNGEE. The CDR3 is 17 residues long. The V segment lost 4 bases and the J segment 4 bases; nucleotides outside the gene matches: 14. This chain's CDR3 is CASSPGGGVIFYNEQFF. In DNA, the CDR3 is TGTGCCAGCAGCCCGGGGGGTGGGGTCATTTTTTACAATGAGCAGTTCTTC.

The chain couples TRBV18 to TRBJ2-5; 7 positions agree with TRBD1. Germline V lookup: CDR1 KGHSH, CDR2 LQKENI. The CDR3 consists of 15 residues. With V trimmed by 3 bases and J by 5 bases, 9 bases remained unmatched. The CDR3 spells CASSPSTGRYETQYF. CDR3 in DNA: TGTGCCAGCTCACCCTCGACAGGGCGATACGAGACCCAGTACTTC.

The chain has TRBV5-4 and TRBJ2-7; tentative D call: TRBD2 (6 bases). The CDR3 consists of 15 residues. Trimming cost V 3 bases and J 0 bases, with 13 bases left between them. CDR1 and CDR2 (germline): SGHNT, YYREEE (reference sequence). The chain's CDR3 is CASSSVGGLSYEQYF. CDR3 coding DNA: TGTGCCAGCAGCTCGGTGGGGGGACTCTCCTACGAGCAGTACTTC.

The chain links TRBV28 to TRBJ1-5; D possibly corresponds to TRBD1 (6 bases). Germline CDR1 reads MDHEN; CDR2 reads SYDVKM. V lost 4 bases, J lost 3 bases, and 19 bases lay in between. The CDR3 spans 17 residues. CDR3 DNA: TGTGCCAGCAGTTACTACGACGGGACAACCTACAATCAGCCCCAGCATTTT. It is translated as CASSYYDGTTYNQPQHF.